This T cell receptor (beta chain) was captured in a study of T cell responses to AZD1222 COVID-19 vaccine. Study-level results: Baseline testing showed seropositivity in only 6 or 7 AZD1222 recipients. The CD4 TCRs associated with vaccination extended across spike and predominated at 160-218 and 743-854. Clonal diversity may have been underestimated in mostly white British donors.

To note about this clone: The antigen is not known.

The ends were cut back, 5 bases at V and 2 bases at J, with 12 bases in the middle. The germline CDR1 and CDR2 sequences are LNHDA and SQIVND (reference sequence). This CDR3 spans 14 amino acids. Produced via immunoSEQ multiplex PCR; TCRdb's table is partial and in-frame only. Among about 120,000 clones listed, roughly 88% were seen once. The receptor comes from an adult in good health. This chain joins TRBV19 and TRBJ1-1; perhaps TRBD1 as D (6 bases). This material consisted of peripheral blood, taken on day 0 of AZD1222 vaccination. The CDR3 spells CASSFQGINTEAFF. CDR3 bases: TGTGCCAGTAGTTTCCAGGGGATAAACACTGAAGCTTTCTTT.